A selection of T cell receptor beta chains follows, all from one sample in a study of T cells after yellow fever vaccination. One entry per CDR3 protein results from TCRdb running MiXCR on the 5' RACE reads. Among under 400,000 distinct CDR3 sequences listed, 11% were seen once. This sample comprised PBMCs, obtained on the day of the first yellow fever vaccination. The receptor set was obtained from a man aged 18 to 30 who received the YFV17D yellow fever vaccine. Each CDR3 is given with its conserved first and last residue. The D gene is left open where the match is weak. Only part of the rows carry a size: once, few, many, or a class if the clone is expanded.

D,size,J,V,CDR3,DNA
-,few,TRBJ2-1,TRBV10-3,CAISDPGGDEQFF,TGTGCCATCAGTGACCCCGGAGGAGATGAGCAGTTCTTC
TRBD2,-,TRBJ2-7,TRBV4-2,CASSERLAGGSSYEQYF,TGTGCCAGCAGCGAGCGACTAGCGGGGGGAAGCTCCTACGAGCAGTACTTC
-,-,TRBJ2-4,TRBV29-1,CSVVEVENIQYF,TGCAGCGTTGTGGAGGTTGAGAACATTCAGTACTTC
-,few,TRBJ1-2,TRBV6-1,CASSLSPGGEPNYGYTF,TGTGCCAGCAGCCTCTCTCCCGGGGGGGAACCTAACTATGGCTACACCTTC
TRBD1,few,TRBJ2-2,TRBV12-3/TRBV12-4,CASSQGQGTYTGELFF,TGTGCCAGCAGTCAAGGACAGGGGACCTACACCGGGGAGCTGTTTTTT
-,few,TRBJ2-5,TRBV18,CASSLPGTQETQYF,TGTGCCAGCTCACTCCCCGGGACTCAAGAGACCCAGTACTTC
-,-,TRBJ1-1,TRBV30,CAWSGRSDPWITFF,TGTGCCTGGAGTGGCCGCTCCGACCCCTGGATAACTTTCTTT
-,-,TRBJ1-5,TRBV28,CASRESGAVRKPQHF,TGTGCCAGCAGGGAATCAGGGGCGGTAAGAAAGCCCCAGCATTTT
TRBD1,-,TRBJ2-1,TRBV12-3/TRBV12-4,CASSRPGQGNYNEQFF,TGTGCCAGCAGTCGACCTGGACAGGGAAACTACAATGAGCAGTTCTTC
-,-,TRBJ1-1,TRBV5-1,CASSLSGFEAFF,TGCGCCAGCAGCTTATCTGGGTTTGAAGCTTTCTTT
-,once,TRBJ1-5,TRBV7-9,CASSRGLPWGPQHF,TGTGCCAGCAGCCGCGGACTCCCCTGGGGGCCCCAGCATTTT
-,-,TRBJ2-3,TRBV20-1,CSASGAVITDTQYF,TGCAGTGCTAGCGGTGCCGTTATCACAGATACGCAGTATTTT
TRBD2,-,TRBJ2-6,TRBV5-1,CASSFATSYGANVLTF,TGCGCCAGCAGTTTTGCGACTAGCTATGGGGCCAACGTCCTGACTTTC
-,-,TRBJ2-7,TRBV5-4,CASTGGGGLTSYEQYF,TGTGCCAGCACCGGGGGAGGGGGCTTAACGTCCTACGAGCAGTACTTC
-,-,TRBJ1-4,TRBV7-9,CASRESWGNEKLFF,TGTGCCAGCAGGGAATCGTGGGGGAATGAAAAACTGTTTTTT
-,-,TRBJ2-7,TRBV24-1,CATSDLEWAYEQYF,TGTGCCACCAGTGATTTGGAGTGGGCTTACGAGCAGTACTTC
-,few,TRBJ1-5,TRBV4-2,CASSQEGAEATQHF,TGTGCCAGCAGCCAAGAAGGGGCGGAGGCCACCCAGCATTTT
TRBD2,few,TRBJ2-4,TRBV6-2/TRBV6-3,CASSRTSADIQYF,TGTGCCAGCAGTCGGACTAGCGCGGACATTCAGTACTTC
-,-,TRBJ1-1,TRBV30,CAWSVQLETEAFF,TGTGCCTGGAGTGTACAGTTGGAGACTGAAGCTTTCTTT
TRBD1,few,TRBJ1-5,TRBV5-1,CASSMGQDQPQHF,TGCGCCAGCAGCATGGGACAGGATCAGCCCCAGCATTTT
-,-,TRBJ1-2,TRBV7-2,CASSEGAGSWGYTF,TGTGCCAGCAGCGAAGGGGCTGGGAGTTGGGGCTACACCTTC
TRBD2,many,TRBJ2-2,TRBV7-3,CASSGAGGPYTGELFF,TGTGCCAGCAGCGGAGCGGGGGGGCCTTACACCGGGGAGCTGTTTTTT
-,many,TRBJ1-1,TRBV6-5,CASSYEEISEAFF,TGTGCCAGCAGTTACGAGGAGATCTCTGAAGCTTTCTTT
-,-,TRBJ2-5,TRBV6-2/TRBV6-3,CATRKGGETQYF,TGTGCTACCAGAAAGGGGGGAGAGACCCAGTACTTC
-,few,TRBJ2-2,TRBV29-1,CSVGRQNTGELFF,TGCAGCGTTGGTCGGCAAAACACCGGGGAGCTGTTTTTT
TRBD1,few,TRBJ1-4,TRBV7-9,CASSATGQPNEKLFF,TGTGCCAGCAGCGCAACGGGACAGCCGAATGAAAAACTGTTTTTT
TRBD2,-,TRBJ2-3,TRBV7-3,CASSPWGGSTDTQYF,TGTGCCAGCAGCCCTTGGGGGGGGAGCACAGATACGCAGTATTTT
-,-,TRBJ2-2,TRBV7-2,CASSLAVGDRELFF,TGTGCCAGCAGCTTAGCCGTAGGGGATAGGGAGCTGTTTTTT
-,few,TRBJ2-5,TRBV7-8,CASSLRQGAETQYF,TGTGCCAGCAGCTTACGTCAGGGTGCAGAGACCCAGTACTTC
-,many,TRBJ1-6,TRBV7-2,CASSLAPGNNSPLHF,TGTGCCAGCAGCTTAGCTCCAGGGAATAATTCACCCCTCCACTTT
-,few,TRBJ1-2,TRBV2,CASNFALGYTF,TGTGCCAGCAATTTTGCCCTAGGCTACACCTTC
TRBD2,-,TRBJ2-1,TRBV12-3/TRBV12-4,CASNPEGAERDYNEQFF,TGTGCCAGCAACCCGGAGGGTGCGGAGCGGGATTACAATGAGCAGTTCTTC
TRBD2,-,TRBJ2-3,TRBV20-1,CSARDRTSVPDTQYF,TGCAGTGCTAGAGATAGGACTAGCGTTCCAGATACGCAGTATTTT
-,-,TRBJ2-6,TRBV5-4,CASMKGGTVYSGANVLTF,TGTGCCAGCATGAAGGGCGGGACAGTCTACTCTGGGGCCAACGTCCTGACTTTC
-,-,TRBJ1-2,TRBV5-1,CASSPGEGGYGYTF,TGCGCCAGCAGCCCAGGGGAGGGTGGCTATGGCTACACCTTC
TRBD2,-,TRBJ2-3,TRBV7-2,CASSFAGGPTDTQYF,TGTGCCAGCAGCTTTGCGGGGGGGCCCACAGATACGCAGTATTTT
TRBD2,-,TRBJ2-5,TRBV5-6,CASNPTGGTETQYF,TGTGCCAGCAACCCCACCGGGGGGACGGAGACCCAGTACTTC
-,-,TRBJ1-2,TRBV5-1,CASSLARLGYGYTF,TGCGCCAGCAGCTTGGCACGCTTGGGGTATGGCTACACCTTC